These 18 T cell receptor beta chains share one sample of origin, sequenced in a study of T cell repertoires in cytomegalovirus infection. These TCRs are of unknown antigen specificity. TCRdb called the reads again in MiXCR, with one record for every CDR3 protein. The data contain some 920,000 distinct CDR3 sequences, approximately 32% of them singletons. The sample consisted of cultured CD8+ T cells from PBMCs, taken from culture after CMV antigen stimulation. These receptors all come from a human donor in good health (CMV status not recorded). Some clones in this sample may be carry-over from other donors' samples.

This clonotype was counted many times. CDR3 DNA sequence: TGTGCCAGCAGCCACCCGAACACTGAAGCTTTCTTT. It translates to CASSHPNTEAFF. The chain couples TRBV28 to TRBJ1-1; no reliable D call. From germline, CDR1 is MDHEN and CDR2 SYDVKM. This CDR3 spans 12 amino acids. Trimming pared 6 bases from V and 1 base from J, leaving 6 bases between.

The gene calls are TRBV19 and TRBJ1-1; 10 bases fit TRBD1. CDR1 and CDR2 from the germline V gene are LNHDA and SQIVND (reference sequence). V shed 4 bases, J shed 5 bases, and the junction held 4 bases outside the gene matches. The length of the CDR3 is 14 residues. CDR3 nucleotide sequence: TGTGCCAGTAGTACGACAGGGGGCTCGACTGAAGCTTTCTTT. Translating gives CASSTTGGSTEAFF. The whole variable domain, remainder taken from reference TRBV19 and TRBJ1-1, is DGGITQSPKYLFRKEGQNVTLSCEQNLNHDAMYWYRQDPGQGLRLIYYSQIVNDFQKGDIAEGYSVSREKKESFPLTVTSAQKNPTAFYLCASSTTGGSTEAFFGQGTRLTVV.

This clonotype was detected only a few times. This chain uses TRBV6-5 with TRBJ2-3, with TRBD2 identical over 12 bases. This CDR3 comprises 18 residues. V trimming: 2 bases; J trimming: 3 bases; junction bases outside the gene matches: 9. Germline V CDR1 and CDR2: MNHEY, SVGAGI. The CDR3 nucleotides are TGTGCCAGCAGTTACAGTCGATGGACTAGCGGGGAAACAGATACGCAGTATTTT. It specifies CASSYSRWTSGETDTQYF.

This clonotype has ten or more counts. DNA for the CDR3: TGTGCCAGCAGTTTAGTTAGCGGGGGGGCGAATGAGCAGTTCTTC. It yields the protein CASSLVSGGANEQFF. J is TRBJ2-1 and V is TRBV12-3 or TRBV12-4, with TRBD2 identical over 11 bases. The CDR3 consists of 15 residues. V gave up 1 base and J gave up 7 bases; unmatched junction bases: 3.

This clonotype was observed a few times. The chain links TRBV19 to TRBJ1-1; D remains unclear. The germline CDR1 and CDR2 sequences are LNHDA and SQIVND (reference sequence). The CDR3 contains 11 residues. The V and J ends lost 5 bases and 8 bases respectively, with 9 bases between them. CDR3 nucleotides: TGTGCCAGTAGTTTAAGTTTGGAAGCTTTCTTT. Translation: CASSLSLEAFF.

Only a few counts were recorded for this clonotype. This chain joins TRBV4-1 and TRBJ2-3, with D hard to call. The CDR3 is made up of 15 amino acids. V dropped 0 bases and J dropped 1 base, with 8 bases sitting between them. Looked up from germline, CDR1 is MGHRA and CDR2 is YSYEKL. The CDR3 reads CASSQEPPRTDTQYF. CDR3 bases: TGCGCCAGCAGCCAAGAACCTCCTCGCACAGATACGCAGTATTTT.

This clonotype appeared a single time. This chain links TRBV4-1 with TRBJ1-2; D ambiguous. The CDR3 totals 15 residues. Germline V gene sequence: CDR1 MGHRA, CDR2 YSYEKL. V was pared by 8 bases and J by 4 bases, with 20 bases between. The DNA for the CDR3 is TGCGCCAGCTCTAGGGATCTGTGGGCCAGCTATGGCTACACCTTC. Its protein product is CASSRDLWASYGYTF.

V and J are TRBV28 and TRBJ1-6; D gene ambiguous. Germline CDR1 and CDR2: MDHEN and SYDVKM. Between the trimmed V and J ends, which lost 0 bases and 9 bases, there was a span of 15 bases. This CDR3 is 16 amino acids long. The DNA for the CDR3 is TGTGCCAGCAGTTTATGGAGGGCCCGGGCTGGTTCACCCCTCCACTTT. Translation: CASSLWRARAGSPLHF.

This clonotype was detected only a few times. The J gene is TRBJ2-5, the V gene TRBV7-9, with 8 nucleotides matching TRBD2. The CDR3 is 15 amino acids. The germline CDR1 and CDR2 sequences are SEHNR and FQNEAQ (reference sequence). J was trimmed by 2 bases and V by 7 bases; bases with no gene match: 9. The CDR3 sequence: CASTLRGDPQETQYF. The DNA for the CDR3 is TGTGCCAGCACCCTGCGGGGGGACCCTCAAGAGACCCAGTACTTC.

Here the CDR3 reads CASSQGLAGATSTDTQYF. The DNA for the CDR3 is TGTGCCAGCAGCCAGGGACTAGCGGGGGCCACTAGCACAGATACGCAGTATTTT. The V call is TRBV4-2, the J call TRBJ2-3, with TRBD2 identical over 14 bases. Germline CDR1 and CDR2: LGHNA and YNFKEQ. This CDR3 contains 18 residues. V lost 3 bases to trimming and J lost 0 bases; unmatched junction nucleotides: 5.

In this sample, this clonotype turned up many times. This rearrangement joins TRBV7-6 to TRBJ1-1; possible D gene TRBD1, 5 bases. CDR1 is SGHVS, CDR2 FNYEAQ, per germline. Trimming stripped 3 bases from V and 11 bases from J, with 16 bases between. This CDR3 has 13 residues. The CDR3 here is CASSFRGGAEAFF. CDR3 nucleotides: TGTGCCAGCAGCTTTCGAGGCGGGGCAGAGGCTTTCTTT.

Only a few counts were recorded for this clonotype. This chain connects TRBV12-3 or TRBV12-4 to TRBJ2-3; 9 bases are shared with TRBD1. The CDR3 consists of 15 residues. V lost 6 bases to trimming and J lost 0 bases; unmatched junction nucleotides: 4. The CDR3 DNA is TGTGCCAGCAGGACTGACAGGGGGAGCACAGATACGCAGTATTTT. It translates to CASRTDRGSTDTQYF.

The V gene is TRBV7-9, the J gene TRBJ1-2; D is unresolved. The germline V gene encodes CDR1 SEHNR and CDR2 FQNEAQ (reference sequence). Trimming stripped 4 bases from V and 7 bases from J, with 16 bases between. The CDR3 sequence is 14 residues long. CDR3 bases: TGTGCCAGCAGCTCCCCGGGGTCAGCGGGTGGCTACACCTTC. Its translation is CASSSPGSAGGYTF.

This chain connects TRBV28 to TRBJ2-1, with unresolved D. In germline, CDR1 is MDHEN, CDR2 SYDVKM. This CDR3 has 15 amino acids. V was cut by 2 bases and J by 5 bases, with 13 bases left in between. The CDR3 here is CASSLRWVFHNEQFF. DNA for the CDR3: TGTGCCAGCAGTTTACGGTGGGTCTTCCACAATGAGCAGTTCTTC.

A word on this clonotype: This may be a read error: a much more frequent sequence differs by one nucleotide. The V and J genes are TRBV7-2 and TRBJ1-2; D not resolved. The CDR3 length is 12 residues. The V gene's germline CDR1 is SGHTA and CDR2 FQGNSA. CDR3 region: CASSLGAGGYIF. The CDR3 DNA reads TGTGCCAGCAGCTTAGGGGCCGGCGGCTACATCTTC.

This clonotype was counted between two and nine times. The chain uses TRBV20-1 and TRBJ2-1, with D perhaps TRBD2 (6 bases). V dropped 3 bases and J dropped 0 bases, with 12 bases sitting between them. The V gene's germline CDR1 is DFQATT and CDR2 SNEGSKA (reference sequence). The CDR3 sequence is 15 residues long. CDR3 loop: CSARRGASSYNEQFF. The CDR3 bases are TGCAGTGCTAGGCGGGGCGCCAGCTCCTACAATGAGCAGTTCTTC.

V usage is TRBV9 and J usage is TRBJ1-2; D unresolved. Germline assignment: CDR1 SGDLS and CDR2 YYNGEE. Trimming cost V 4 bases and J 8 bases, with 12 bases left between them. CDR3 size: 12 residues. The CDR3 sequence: CASSQGPAGYTF. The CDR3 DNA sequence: TGTGCCAGCAGCCAAGGACCCGCAGGCTACACCTTC.

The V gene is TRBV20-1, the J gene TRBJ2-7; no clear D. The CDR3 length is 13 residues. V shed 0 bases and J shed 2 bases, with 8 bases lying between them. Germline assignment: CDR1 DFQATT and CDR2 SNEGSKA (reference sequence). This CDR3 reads CSARDWKTYEQYF. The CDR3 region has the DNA TGCAGTGCTAGAGATTGGAAGACCTACGAGCAGTACTTC.